The present T cell receptor (beta chain) was sequenced within a study of cytotoxic CD8 clonotypes in ibrutinib-treated CLL. This clone has a handful of counts. V was pared by 5 bases and J by 1 base, with 6 bases of the junction left unmatched. The CDR3 is made up of 14 amino acids. Germline V gives CDR1 SGHRS, CDR2 YFSETQ. Profiled with immunoSEQ multiplex PCR; TCRdb holds only in-frame clones, not every one. The sample contains more than 200,000 clones, more than 65% of which appear only once. The receptor was isolated from a human donor with chronic lymphocytic leukemia. The genes are TRBV5-1 and TRBJ2-7, with 7 positions matching TRBD1. This sample comprised PBMCs, obtained after 12 months of ibrutinib treatment. CDR3 DNA sequence: TGCGCCAGCAGTTGGGACAGCAGATCCTACGAGCAGTACTTC. Translating it yields CASSWDSRSYEQYF.